Given below is one T cell receptor (beta chain) in context. The antigen is not known. The data were taken from a study of blood T cells in healthy people across ages. The study's findings and limits: The percentage of naive T cells correlated strongly with TCR beta diversity. Compared with aged donors, long-lived donors showed fewer expanded clones, suggesting selection.

A minimum of 5 micrograms of total RNA was extracted per sample. The CDR3 totals 12 residues. The V end was cut by 4 bases, the J end by 9 bases, with 13 bases between. Per the germline V gene, CDR1 is SGHTA and CDR2 is FQGTGA. Together with a sample-barcoded 5' primer, a J-beta primer mix was included in a second PCR lasting roughly 6 to 12 cycles. TCRdb recomputed calls from the 5' RACE reads with MiXCR, one row per CDR3 protein. The sample yields around 1,500,000 distinct CDR3 sequences, 40% to 50% seen once. The sequence derives from a woman in her late teens or twenties in good health. This sequence joins TRBV7-3 and TRBJ2-7; D perhaps matches TRBD1 (5 bases). The sequenced material came from blood. CDR3 region: CASSSIGQGQYF. The CDR3 DNA is TGTGCCAGCAGCTCCATCGGGCAGGGGCAGTACTTC.